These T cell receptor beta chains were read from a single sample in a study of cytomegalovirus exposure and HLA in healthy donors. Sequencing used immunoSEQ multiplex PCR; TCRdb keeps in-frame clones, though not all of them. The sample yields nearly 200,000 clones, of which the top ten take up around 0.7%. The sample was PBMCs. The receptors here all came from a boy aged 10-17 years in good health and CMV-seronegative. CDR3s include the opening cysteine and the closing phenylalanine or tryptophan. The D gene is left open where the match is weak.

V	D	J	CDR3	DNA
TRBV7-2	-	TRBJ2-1	CASSYSSTPREQFF	TGTGCCAGCAGCTACTCCTCGACCCCGCGGGAGCAGTTCTTC
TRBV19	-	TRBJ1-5	CASSIARNSNQPQHF	TGTGCCAGTAGTATAGCGCGGAATTCCAACCAGCCCCAGCATTTT
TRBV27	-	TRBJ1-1	CASSGGLYTEAFF	TGTGCCAGCAGTGGCGGACTGTACACTGAAGCTTTCTTT
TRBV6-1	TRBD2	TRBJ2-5	CASSWGTSHQETQYF	TGTGCCAGCAGCTGGGGGACTAGCCATCAAGAGACCCAGTACTTC
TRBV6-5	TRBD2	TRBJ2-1	CSSGGYYNEQFF	TGTTCTAGCGGGGGGTACTACAATGAGCAGTTCTTC
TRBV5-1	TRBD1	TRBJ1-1	CASSVVGRGLGNEAFF	TGCGCCAGCAGCGTTGTTGGCAGGGGGTTGGGAAATGAAGCTTTCTTT
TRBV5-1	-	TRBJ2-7	CASSLYTAYEQYF	TGCGCCAGCAGCTTGTACACAGCCTACGAGCAGTACTTC
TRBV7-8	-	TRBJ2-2	CASRDLQRMNTGELFF	TGTGCCAGCCGCGACCTACAGAGAATGAACACCGGGGAGCTGTTTTTT
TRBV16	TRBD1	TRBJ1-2	CASSQSAQGDYGYTF	TGTGCCAGCAGCCAATCCGCTCAGGGGGACTATGGCTACACCTTC
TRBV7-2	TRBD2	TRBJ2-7	CASSSGTSGGALGYEQYF	TGTGCCAGCAGCTCAGGGACTAGCGGGGGGGCGCTCGGGTACGAGCAGTACTTC